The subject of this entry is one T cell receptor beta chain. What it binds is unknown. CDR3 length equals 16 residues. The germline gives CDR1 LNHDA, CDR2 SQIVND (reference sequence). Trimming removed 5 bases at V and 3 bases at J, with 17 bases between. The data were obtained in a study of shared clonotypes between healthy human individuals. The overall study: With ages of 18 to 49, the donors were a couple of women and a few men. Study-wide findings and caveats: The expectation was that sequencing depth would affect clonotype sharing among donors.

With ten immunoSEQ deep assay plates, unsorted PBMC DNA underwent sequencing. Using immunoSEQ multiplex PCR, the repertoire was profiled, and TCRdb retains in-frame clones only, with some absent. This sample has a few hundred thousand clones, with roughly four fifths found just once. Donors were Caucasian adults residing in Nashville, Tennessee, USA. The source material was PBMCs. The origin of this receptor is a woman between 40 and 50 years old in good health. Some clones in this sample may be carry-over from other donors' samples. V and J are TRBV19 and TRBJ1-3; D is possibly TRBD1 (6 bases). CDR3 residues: CASSRGANAFGNTIYF. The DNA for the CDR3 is TGTGCCAGTAGTCGGGGGGCCAACGCCTTTGGAAACACCATATATTTT.